This record looks at one T cell receptor beta chain sequence and its context. What it recognizes is unknown. The data were obtained in a study of shared clonotypes between healthy human individuals. Study conclusions and caveats: In several donors, about 5% of naive CD4 clonotypes appeared in common.

Into CD45RA+ naive and CD45RA-negative memory subsets, the CD4+ cells were split. Deep was the level used in running the assay. As processed by the authors: Junction-only sequences produced by ImmunoSEQ had no quality scores, so filtering differed. The method was immunoSEQ multiplex PCR; TCRdb's version includes in-frame clones alone and lacks a portion of them. That table supplies the V and J calls and clone size; D and trimming were determined from the DNA. The sample shows about 2 million clones, about 95% of them seen only once. Looked up from germline, CDR1 is ENHRY and CDR2 is SYGVKD. The V gene lost 1 base and the J gene lost 1 base, with 16 bases spanning the gap. The CDR3 loop spans 18 amino acids.

This chain joins TRBV10-3 and TRBJ2-2; D tentatively fits TRBD1 or TRBD2 (5 bases each). This receptor was obtained from a man aged 18 to 29 in good health. The sequenced sample was naive CD4+ T cells sorted from blood. The subset is: CD45RA+ positively selected. For the CDR3, the DNA is TGTGCCATCAGTGAGTTTAAGGGACGGACAATGAACACCGGGGAGCTGTTTTTT. Residues: CAISEFKGRTMNTGELFF.